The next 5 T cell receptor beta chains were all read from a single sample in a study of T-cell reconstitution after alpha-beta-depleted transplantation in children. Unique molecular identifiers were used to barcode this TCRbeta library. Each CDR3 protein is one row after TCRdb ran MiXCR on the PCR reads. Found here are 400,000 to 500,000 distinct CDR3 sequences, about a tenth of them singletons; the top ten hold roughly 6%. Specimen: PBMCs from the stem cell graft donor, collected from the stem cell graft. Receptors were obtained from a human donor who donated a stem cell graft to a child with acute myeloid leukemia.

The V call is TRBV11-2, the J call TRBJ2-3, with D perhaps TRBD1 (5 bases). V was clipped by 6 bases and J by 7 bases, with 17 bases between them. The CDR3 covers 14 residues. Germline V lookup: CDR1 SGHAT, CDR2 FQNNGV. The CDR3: CASREPARGHTQYF. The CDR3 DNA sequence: TGTGCCAGCAGAGAACCTGCTAGGGGCCATACGCAGTATTTT. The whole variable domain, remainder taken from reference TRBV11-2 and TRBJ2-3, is EAGVAQSPRYKIIEKRQSVAFWCNPISGHATLYWYQQILGQGPKLLIQFQNNGVVDDSQLPKDRFSAERLKGVDSTLKIQPAKLEDSAVYLCASREPARGHTQYFGPGTRLTVL.

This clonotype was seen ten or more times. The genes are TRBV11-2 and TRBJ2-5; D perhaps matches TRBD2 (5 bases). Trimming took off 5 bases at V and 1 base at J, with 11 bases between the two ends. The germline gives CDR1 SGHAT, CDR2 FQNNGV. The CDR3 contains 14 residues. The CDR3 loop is CASSRGQLQETQYF. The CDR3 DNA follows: TGTGCCAGCAGCCGAGGGCAGCTCCAAGAGACCCAGTACTTC.

In DNA form, the CDR3 reads TGTGCCAGCAGTGAAGCGCTCGGACAGGGAATAGGCGGCTACACCTTC. Its protein product is CASSEALGQGIGGYTF. The chain is built from TRBV2 and TRBJ1-2, with TRBD1 identical over 8 bases. After removal of 0 bases from V and 8 bases from J, the junction contained 11 bases not matched to a gene. Germline assignment: CDR1 SNHLY and CDR2 FYNNEI. The CDR3 contains 16 residues.

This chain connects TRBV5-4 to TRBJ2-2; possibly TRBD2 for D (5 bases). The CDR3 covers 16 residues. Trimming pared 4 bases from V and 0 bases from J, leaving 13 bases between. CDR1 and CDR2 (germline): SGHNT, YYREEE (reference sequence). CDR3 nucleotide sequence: TGTGCCAGCAGCGCGGCGGGTCACGCGAACACCGGGGAGCTGTTTTTT. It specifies CASSAAGHANTGELFF.

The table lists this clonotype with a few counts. The CDR3 DNA sequence: TGCAGTGCTCGTACGGGACACTACCCAACAGATACGCAGTATTTT. Translation: CSARTGHYPTDTQYF. V usage is TRBV20-1 and J usage is TRBJ2-3; a possible D gene is TRBD1 (6 bases). The germline gives CDR1 DFQATT, CDR2 SNEGSKA (reference sequence). Trimming removed 5 bases from V and 3 bases from J, with 18 bases in between. The CDR3 covers 15 residues.